Sequencing of this T cell receptor (beta chain) was carried out in a study of shared clonotypes between healthy human individuals. Study-level findings and limits: Naive CD4 clonotypes were shared across several donors at roughly 5.5%. Exclusively blood specimens were collected; tissue repertoires likely differ.

Naive CD8 populations comprised CD45RO-negative cells positively selected for CCR7, excluding terminally differentiated effector memory CD45RA+ cells. Under the authors' procedure: ImmunoSEQ output lacked quality scores and full-length reads, limiting matched filtering. Here immunoSEQ multiplex PCR was the method, and the copy in TCRdb shows in-frame clones only, minus some. Clonal size and the V and J genes are those of that table, whereas D and trimming came from the DNA. The sample has around 2,000,000 clones, roughly 95% seen once; the top ten hold roughly 1.2%. Regarding this clone: Its antigen is currently unknown.

The CDR3 spans 13 residues. V shed 10 bases and J 5 bases; nucleotides not matched to a gene: 9. The germline gives CDR1 MNHNY, CDR2 SVGAGI (reference sequence). The sequencing sample was made of naive CD8+ T cells sorted from blood. This clonotype was sampled from a man between 18 and 29 years old in good health. The J gene is TRBJ2-5, the V gene TRBV6-6; 8 nucleotides align to TRBD1. The CDR3 loop reads CAIGTGLLETQYF. The CDR3 nucleotides are TGTGCCATTGGGACAGGTCTTCTGGAGACCCAGTACTTC.